Presented here are 19 T cell receptor beta chains from one specimen sequenced in a study of shared clonotypes between healthy human individuals. CD45RO-negative, CCR7-selected cells formed the naive CD8 fraction, which excluded terminally differentiated effector memory CD45RA+ cells. The repertoire was sequenced with immunoSEQ multiplex PCR; TCRdb's copy has only in-frame clones and lacks some. The repertoire has roughly 650,000 clones, around 96% of them found once; the top ten carry 0.11%. Sequenced material: naive CD8+ T cells sorted from blood. Receptors originate from a woman in her twenties or thirties in good health.

CDR3 in amino acids: CASSGRQVGNNEQFF. The CDR3 nucleotides read TGTGCCAGCAGCGGTCGACAGGTGGGGAACAATGAGCAGTTCTTC. This chain links TRBV9 with TRBJ2-1; tentatively, D is TRBD1 (6 bases). From germline, CDR1 is SGDLS and CDR2 YYNGEE. The CDR3 consists of 15 residues. Trimming left V 3 bases short and J 5 bases short, with 15 bases between.

V gene TRBV10-3 combines with J gene TRBJ1-1, with TRBD1 as a possible D gene (6 bases). Trimming cost V 8 bases and J 5 bases, with 15 bases left between them. Germline values: CDR1 ENHRY, CDR2 SYGVKD. This CDR3 spans 13 amino acids. The CDR3 DNA reads TGTGCCATCCTGGGCAGGGGTCGAACTGAAGCTTTCTTT. Residues: CAILGRGRTEAFF.

This chain uses TRBV14 with TRBJ2-5, with D perhaps TRBD1 or TRBD2 (5 bases each). From germline, CDR1 is SGHDN and CDR2 FVKESK. This CDR3 contains 14 residues. V lost 4 bases and J 0 bases, leaving 9 bases between the germline ends. For the CDR3, the DNA is TGTGCCAGCAGCCTCAGGGAGTACCAAGAGACCCAGTACTTC. Encoded protein: CASSLREYQETQYF. Using reference TRBV14 and TRBJ2-5 for the parts outside the CDR3, the full variable domain is EAGVTQFPSHSVIEKGQTVTLRCDPISGHDNLYWYRRVMGKEIKFLLHFVKESKQDESGMPNNRFLAERTGGTYSTLKVQPAELEDSGVYFCASSLREYQETQYFGPGTRLLVL.

The chain carries TRBV5-4 and TRBJ2-1; 10 bases are a match to TRBD2. Losses at the gene ends were 3 bases for V and 7 bases for J; bases not matched to a gene: 7. The CDR3 runs to 15 residues. Germline CDR1 and CDR2: SGHNT and YYREEE (reference sequence). CDR3 protein: CASSSGAGGPNEQFF. DNA of the CDR3: TGTGCCAGCAGCTCGGGAGCGGGAGGGCCGAATGAGCAGTTCTTC.

Here the CDR3 reads CASSYSPSGSDEQFF. CDR3 DNA sequence: TGTGCCAGCAGTTACTCGCCTAGCGGGAGCGATGAGCAGTTCTTC. V usage is TRBV6-5 and J usage is TRBJ2-1, with 10 bases that match TRBD2. Per germline, CDR1 MNHEY and CDR2 SVGAGI. V was clipped by 0 bases and J by 8 bases; unmatched bases: 4. The CDR3 spans 15 residues.

The rearrangement joins TRBV6-6 to TRBJ2-2; no firm D call. CDR3 size: 13 residues. The germline V and J ends were trimmed by 2 bases and 8 bases, with 9 bases remaining between them. The germline gives CDR1 MNHNY, CDR2 SVGAGI (reference sequence). The CDR3: CASSYVYSGELFF. For the CDR3, the DNA is TGTGCCAGCAGTTACGTTTATTCGGGGGAGCTGTTTTTT.

In the case of this clone: This sample includes further DNA sequences coding for the same CDR3. This chain connects TRBV27 to TRBJ2-7, with 10 bases matching TRBD2. The CDR3 consists of 14 residues. CDR1 and CDR2 from the germline V gene are MNHEY and SMNVEV (reference sequence). Trimming cost V 5 bases and J 3 bases; bases outside gene matches: 4. The DNA of the CDR3 is TGTGCCAGCAGTCTCCTAGCGGGAGACTACGAGCAGTACTTC. Amino acids: CASSLLAGDYEQYF.

For the CDR3, the DNA is TGTGCCAGCAGTTTATATTTAGCGGGAGACCGCAATGAGCAGTTCTTC. This translates into CASSLYLAGDRNEQFF. The chain recombines TRBV28 with TRBJ2-1; TRBD2 agrees at 9 bases. Germline V gene sequence: CDR1 MDHEN, CDR2 SYDVKM. CDR3 length equals 16 residues. The V segment lost 1 base and the J segment 6 bases; nucleotides outside the gene matches: 7.

This chain connects TRBV28 to TRBJ1-5, with D possibly being TRBD1 (6 bases). The length of the CDR3 is 15 residues. CDR1 is MDHEN, CDR2 SYDVKM, per germline. With 3 bases removed from V and 5 bases from J, the gap between germline ends came to 14 bases. In DNA, the CDR3 is TGTGCCAGCAGTTTGGGGAGGCGGGGGCATCAGCCCCAGCATTTT. Residues: CASSLGRRGHQPQHF.

This clone was seen once. Distinct nucleotide sequences in the sample also encode this CDR3. The chain couples TRBV19 to TRBJ2-7; 11 bases fit TRBD1. This CDR3 contains 14 residues. CDR1 and CDR2 from the germline V gene are LNHDA and SQIVND (reference sequence). V trimming: 4 bases; J trimming: 4 bases; junction bases outside the gene matches: 3. The CDR3: CASSSGTGGYEQYF. In DNA, the CDR3 is TGTGCCAGTAGTAGTGGGACAGGGGGTTACGAGCAGTACTTC.

The genes are TRBV30 and TRBJ2-5; a weak D match, TRBD1 (5 bases). The CDR3 is made up of 13 amino acids. Per the germline V gene, CDR1 is GTSNPN and CDR2 is SVGIG (reference sequence). V lost 0 bases, J lost 2 bases, and 7 bases lay in between. CDR3 nucleotides: TGTGCCTGGAGTGTAGACAGTCAAGAGACCCAGTACTTC. Translating it yields CAWSVDSQETQYF.

The V gene is TRBV5-4, the J gene TRBJ2-7; D gene uncertain. In germline, CDR1 is SGHNT, CDR2 YYREEE (reference sequence). Trimming took off 2 bases at V and 6 bases at J, with 12 bases between the two ends. The CDR3 spans 13 residues. This CDR3 reads CASSFLPGGEQYF. The CDR3 region has the DNA TGTGCCAGCAGCTTCCTCCCAGGCGGCGAGCAGTACTTC.

Here the CDR3 reads CASSPDRGANYGYTF. The DNA for the CDR3 is TGTGCCAGCAGCCCGGACAGGGGAGCCAACTATGGCTACACCTTC. V and J are TRBV4-2 and TRBJ1-2; 9 bases fit TRBD1. Germline V CDR1 and CDR2: LGHNA, YNFKEQ. This CDR3 is built from 15 residues. The junction had 5 bases not matched to a gene; V was cut back by 4 bases and J by 2 bases.

In DNA, the CDR3 is TGTGCCAGCAGCACCGCCGGGACCGGTAGTGAAGCTTTCTTT. Residues: CASSTAGTGSEAFF. The chain recombines TRBV5-6 with TRBJ1-1; D is perhaps TRBD1 (5 bases). Germline V gene sequence: CDR1 SGHDT, CDR2 YYEEEE. Trimming stripped 4 bases from V and 7 bases from J, with 17 bases between. This CDR3 comprises 14 residues. The full variable domain, completed using reference TRBV5-6 and TRBJ1-1, is DAGVTQSPTHLIKTRGQQVTLRCSPKSGHDTVSWYQQALGQGPQFIFQYYEEEERQRGNFPDRFSGHQFPNYSSELNVNALLLGDSALYLCASSTAGTGSEAFFGQGTRLTVV.

This chain connects TRBV28 to TRBJ1-5; 8 positions agree with TRBD1. V lost 5 bases to trimming and J lost 1 base; unmatched junction nucleotides: 4. Germline V gene lookup returns CDR1 MDHEN and CDR2 SYDVKM. This CDR3 contains 15 residues. The CDR3 spells CASSQTGGSNQPQHF. The CDR3 coding sequence is TGTGCCAGCAGTCAAACAGGGGGAAGCAATCAGCCCCAGCATTTT.

This chain connects TRBV4-1 to TRBJ1-1; D uncertain. Germline V gene lookup returns CDR1 MGHRA and CDR2 YSYEKL. The CDR3 has 15 amino acids. V was trimmed by 4 bases and J by 1 base, leaving 13 bases between them. DNA for the CDR3: TGCGCCAGCAGCCTCACAACCACATCGAACACTGAAGCTTTCTTT. It specifies CASSLTTTSNTEAFF.

The chain carries TRBV9 and TRBJ2-6; no firm D call. Trimming stripped 3 bases from V and 4 bases from J, with 5 bases between. The CDR3 length is 13 residues. Germline loops: CDR1 SGDLS, CDR2 YYNGEE. The CDR3 region has the DNA TGTGCCAGCAGCGAAATAGGGGCCAACGTCCTGACTTTC. Translated: CASSEIGANVLTF.

The chain has TRBV4-2 and TRBJ2-2; 7 bases match TRBD2. V lost 2 bases to trimming and J lost 4 bases; unmatched junction nucleotides: 7. Germline V gives CDR1 LGHNA, CDR2 YNFKEQ. CDR3 length equals 16 residues. The CDR3 loop reads CASSQFGLAATGELFF. The CDR3 DNA sequence: TGTGCCAGCAGCCAATTTGGGCTAGCGGCCACCGGGGAGCTGTTTTTT.

The V call is TRBV14, the J call TRBJ1-1; TRBD1 matches at 9 bases. Germline values: CDR1 SGHDN, CDR2 FVKESK. CDR3 length: 15 residues. V was pared by 2 bases and J by 5 bases, with 6 bases of the junction left unmatched. The CDR3 DNA reads as TGTGCCAGCAGCCAAATACAGGGGGCATGGACTGAAGCTTTCTTT. Its protein is CASSQIQGAWTEAFF.